The rows below give T cell receptor beta chains drawn from one sample of a study of beta chain features in type 1 diabetes. TCRdb keeps only in-frame clones here, not all; method: immunoSEQ multiplex PCR. The table shows around 130,000 clones, with roughly 10% occurring only once. The sample taken for sequencing was central memory CD4+ T cells from blood. These receptors all come from a young man with type 1 diabetes. CDR3s include the opening cysteine and the closing phenylalanine or tryptophan. A D gene is named only where the DNA matches it firmly. Not all rows give a size; the values are once, few, many and, for expanded clones, a class.

v_call	j_call	clone_size	d_call	cdr3_nt	cdr3_aa
TRBV9	TRBJ2-3	few	TRBD2	TGTGCCAGCAGCGTTTGGCGGGGGGGTAGCACAGATACGCAGTATTTT	CASSVWRGGSTDTQYF
TRBV5-1	TRBJ2-7	.	.	TGCGCCAGCAGCTCACAGGGTCGGTCCTACGAGCAGTACTTC	CASSSQGRSYEQYF
TRBV4-2	TRBJ2-5	.	TRBD2	TGTGCCAGCAGCCAAGATGCGCGGGGGGGCCGAGAGACCCAGTACTTC	CASSQDARGGRETQYF
TRBV2	TRBJ1-1	few	TRBD1	TGTGCCAGGGGACAGGGGATCGCTGAAGCTTTCTTT	CARGQGIAEAFF
TRBV18	TRBJ1-5	.	.	TGTGCCAGCTCACCAGACGGAGTTCAGCCCCAGCATTTT	CASSPDGVQPQHF
TRBV7-2	TRBJ1-1	.	.	TGTGCCAGCGCCAGAGGGGGAACGGAGAACACTGAAGCTTTCTTT	CASARGGTENTEAFF
TRBV4-2	TRBJ1-2	.	TRBD1	TGTGCCAGCAGCCTGAAGGGACAGGCTCTTTATGGCTACACCTTC	CASSLKGQALYGYTF
TRBV4-2	TRBJ1-2	.	.	TGTGCCAGCAGCCTTCTGACAGGTCAAGGCGGCTACACCTTC	CASSLLTGQGGYTF
TRBV30	TRBJ2-2	.	.	TGTGCCTGGAGGAGGGGGGGGGCGCAAAACACCGGGGAGCTGTTTTTT	CAWRRGGAQNTGELFF
TRBV11-1	TRBJ2-5	.	.	TGTGCCAGCAGCTTGAGTGAACTGCAAGAGACCCAGTACTTC	CASSLSELQETQYF
TRBV5-6	TRBJ1-2	few	TRBD1	TGTGCCAGCAGCTTGGGACAGGGGGCAATGGCTGGCTACACCTTC	CASSLGQGAMAGYTF
TRBV9	TRBJ2-5	few	TRBD2	TGTGCCAGCAGCCAAGGGACTAGCGGGGCCCAAGAGACCCAGTACTTC	CASSQGTSGAQETQYF
TRBV7-3	TRBJ2-1	few	TRBD2	TGTGCCAGCAGCTTAAACGGGAGGAGCGGGGGCTACAATGAGCAGTTCTTC	CASSLNGRSGGYNEQFF
TRBV5-6	TRBJ2-3	.	TRBD1	TGTGCCAGCAGTGGGGGACAGGGAAGCACAGATACGCAGTATTTT	CASSGGQGSTDTQYF
TRBV29-1	TRBJ2-3	.	TRBD2	TGCAGCGTGCTGGGACTAGCGGGCCGCACAGATACGCAGTATTTT	CSVLGLAGRTDTQYF
TRBV7-9	TRBJ1-2	once	TRBD1	TGTGCCAGCAGCTTCACCGTCCCGGGACAGGAGGGGAACTATGGCTACACCTTC	CASSFTVPGQEGNYGYTF
TRBV6-5	TRBJ1-6	few	.	TGTGCCAGCAGTTACACTGGACACCGTTATTCACCCCTCCACTTT	CASSYTGHRYSPLHF
TRBV28	TRBJ1-2	few	.	TGTGCCAGCAGAAAACAGGGAAGCAACTATGGCTACACCTTC	CASRKQGSNYGYTF
TRBV11-3	TRBJ2-3	few	.	TGTGCCAGCAGCTTGGCGGGCACAGATACGCAGTATTTT	CASSLAGTDTQYF
TRBV7-3	TRBJ2-3	few	.	TGTGCCAGCAGCTTACAATTTAGCACAGATACGCAGTATTTT	CASSLQFSTDTQYF
TRBV5-6	TRBJ2-7	many	TRBD1	TGTGCCAGCAGCTCCCCGACAGGGATAGGCGAGCAGTACTTC	CASSSPTGIGEQYF
TRBV27	TRBJ1-2	.	.	TGTGCCAGCAGTCCCCAGGACTCTCACGGCTACACCTTC	CASSPQDSHGYTF
TRBV13	TRBJ2-7	few	.	TGTGCCAGCAGCTTGGCAGGGAAGTACGAGCAGTACTTC	CASSLAGKYEQYF
TRBV28	TRBJ1-6	.	.	TGTGCCAGCTTGAAGGGGAATTCACCCCTCCACTTT	CASLKGNSPLHF
TRBV6-6	TRBJ2-5	.	.	TGTGCCAGCAGTTGGGGATGGACACAAGAGACCCAGTACTTC	CASSWGWTQETQYF
TRBV18	TRBJ1-2	.	.	TGTGCCAGCTCACCAAACAGAGAATATGGCTACACCTTC	CASSPNREYGYTF
TRBV29-1	TRBJ1-4	few	.	TGCAGCGCTGGGGAGGGAAAACTGTTTTTT	CSAGEGKLFF
TRBV11-1	TRBJ1-2	.	.	TGTGCCAGCAGCGACCGCAGGGGAGGCTACACCTTC	CASSDRRGGYTF
TRBV5-6	TRBJ1-5	.	.	TGTGCCAGCAGCTCCTATCAGGGTGGTTTTCAGCCCCAGCATTTT	CASSSYQGGFQPQHF
TRBV4-1	TRBJ2-7	.	TRBD1	TGCGCCAGCAGCCACGGCTATCGGGACAGCCGATCCACCTACGAGCAGTACTTC	CASSHGYRDSRSTYEQYF
TRBV19	TRBJ1-2	few	TRBD1	TGTGCCAGTAGTATAACAAGGAGACAGGGCGACTATGGCTACACCTTC	CASSITRRQGDYGYTF
TRBV29-1	TRBJ1-2	.	.	TGCAGCGTTGAAGAAACCCAGGGGAACTATGGCTACACCTTC	CSVEETQGNYGYTF
TRBV7-8	TRBJ1-5	.	.	TGTGCCAGCAGCTTAAGGTCGAACAGGGCTGCGAGCAATCAGCCCCAGCATTTT	CASSLRSNRAASNQPQHF
TRBV28	TRBJ2-4	.	TRBD1	TGTGCCAGCAGTGCGTGGACCAGGGGGACAAAAAACATTCAGTACTTC	CASSAWTRGTKNIQYF
TRBV20-1	TRBJ2-1	.	.	TGCAGTGCTGCATCGGTCAATGAGCAGTTCTTC	CSAASVNEQFF
TRBV7-9	TRBJ2-2	.	TRBD1	TGTGCCAGCAGCTTGGGTTTAAGTGACAGGGCTAACACCGGGGAGCTGTTTTTT	CASSLGLSDRANTGELFF
TRBV2	TRBJ2-2	few	.	TGTGCCAGCAGAAAGGGGGATACCACCGGGGAGCTGTTTTTT	CASRKGDTTGELFF